What follows are 18 T cell receptor beta chains derived from one specimen sequenced in a study of CXCR3-negative and CXCR3-positive naive CD8 T cells. 5' RACE with UMI labels generated the TRB cDNA libraries. TCRdb reprocessed the 5' RACE reads and keeps a single row for each CDR3 protein, giving no DNA. This repertoire includes over 35,000 distinct CDR3 sequences. The specimen was memory CD8+ T cells from blood. Every receptor here comes from a human donor in good health. Some clones in this sample may be carry-over from other donors' samples.

This chain links TRBV5-1 with TRBJ2-3; TCRdb designates TRBD2, a call that cannot be tested without DNA. CDR3 length: 14 amino acids. Germline-derived CDR1 and CDR2 are SGHRS and YFSETQ. CDR3 amino acids: CASSLLGHTDTQYF.

J is TRBJ2-4 and V is TRBV10-1; the TCRdb call, TRBD1, lacks DNA for checking. Germline CDR1 WNHNN, CDR2 SYGVQD (reference sequence). The CDR3 spans 14 residues. CDR3 residues: CASSEETLGDIQYF.

The J gene is TRBJ1-2, the V gene TRBV10-3; with no DNA, the TCRdb D assignment of TRBD1 cannot be verified. Looked up from germline, CDR1 is ENHRY and CDR2 is SYGVKD. CDR3 size: 14 residues. CDR3 loop: CAIKGTGFNYGYTF.

The V call is TRBV13, the J call TRBJ2-7; TCRdb designates TRBD2, a call that cannot be tested without DNA. The V gene's germline CDR1 is PRHDT and CDR2 FYEKMQ (reference sequence). The CDR3 runs to 15 residues. The CDR3 loop reads CASSHTTSPTYEQYF.

The gene calls are TRBV6-2 or TRBV6-3 and TRBJ2-7; checking the TCRdb D call of TRBD2 is not possible without DNA. This CDR3 has 14 residues. Germline loops: CDR1 MNHEY, CDR2 SVGEGT. The CDR3: CASSQTSGDYEQYF.

The gene calls are TRBV3-1 and TRBJ2-7; TCRdb designates TRBD1, a call that cannot be tested without DNA. The CDR3 runs 14 residues. From germline, CDR1 is LGHDT and CDR2 YNNKEL (reference sequence). The CDR3 loop is CASSHPQGAYEQYF.

J is TRBJ2-1 and V is TRBV4-1; the TCRdb D gene call, TRBD1, has no DNA to confirm it. Germline CDR1 is MGHRA and CDR2 is YSYEKL. This CDR3 contains 14 residues. CDR3 residues: CASSQVPVPNEQFF.

Considering frequency, this clonotype is large. The chain recombines TRBV7-6 with TRBJ2-1; the D call of TRBD1 rests on TCRdb alone, since no DNA is present to check it. The germline V gene encodes CDR1 SGHVS and CDR2 FNYEAQ. The CDR3 is 16 amino acids. This chain's CDR3 is CASSRVPGGVDDEQFF.

V usage is TRBV29-1 and J usage is TRBJ2-2. CDR1 SQVTM and CDR2 ANQGSEA come from the germline V gene. The CDR3 sequence is 13 residues long. The CDR3 spells CSVDGQNTGELFF.

CDR3 residues: CSAKGTEVSYEQYF. This sequence joins TRBV29-1 and TRBJ2-7; TCRdb selects TRBD1, and the lack of DNA leaves this call unchecked. Looked up from germline, CDR1 is SQVTM and CDR2 is ANQGSEA. The CDR3 has 14 amino acids.

The V call is TRBV9, the J call TRBJ2-2. Per the germline V gene, CDR1 is SGDLS and CDR2 is YYNGEE. The CDR3 has 15 residues. The CDR3 sequence is CASRETDANTGELFF.

The chain recombines TRBV6-2 or TRBV6-3 with TRBJ1-2. Per germline, CDR1 MNHEY and CDR2 SVGEGT. The CDR3 consists of 14 residues. This CDR3 reads CASNTDGDLYGYTF.

The V gene is TRBV12-3 or TRBV12-4, the J gene TRBJ2-1. CDR3 length: 11 amino acids. The CDR3 here is CASSLQAEQFF.

This chain connects TRBV21-1 to TRBJ1-5; TCRdb's D gene call, TRBD1, goes unchecked for lack of DNA. TRBV21-1 is assigned pseudogene status. The CDR3 extends over 20 amino acids. CDR3 sequence reads: CASSKGPGQGIPNSNQPQHF.

The V call is TRBV6-5, the J call TRBJ2-1; TCRdb proposes TRBD2, but this gene call is untestable without DNA. This CDR3 is built from 13 residues. Germline-derived CDR1 and CDR2 are MNHEY and SVGAGI. The CDR3 sequence is CASTKLGPGEQFF.

The chain carries TRBV12-3 or TRBV12-4 and TRBJ1-5. The length of the CDR3 is 13 residues. Here the CDR3 reads CASSLLLNQPQHF.

This chain links TRBV29-1 with TRBJ1-2; lacking DNA, the TRBD1 call made by TCRdb goes unchecked. The CDR3 sequence is 13 residues long. Germline CDR1 is SQVTM and CDR2 is ANQGSEA. CDR3: CSVVRDDNYGYTF.

This rearrangement joins TRBV5-6 to TRBJ2-1; TCRdb indicates TRBD2, and absent DNA this call remains unverified. CDR1 SGHDT and CDR2 YYEEEE come from the germline V gene. The CDR3 totals 17 residues. This CDR3 reads CASSLVVQRGGYNEQFF.